The clone carrying this TCR beta chain was found a few times. Its antigen remains unidentified. This entry is derived from a study of blood T cells in healthy people across ages. A second PCR of roughly 7 to 11 cycles used a sample-barcoded 5' primer and a J-beta primer mix. TCRdb reprocessed the 5' RACE reads with MiXCR, giving one entry per CDR3 protein. Of roughly 1.7 million distinct CDR3 sequences in the sample, roughly 32% were seen once. General study findings and limits: TCR beta diversity, measured per million T cells, fell in a roughly linear way with age. The unknown donor CMV status may have confounded expanded clonotype changes.

The receptor was isolated from a woman between 25 and 40 years old in good health. Sequencing was performed on blood.

In DNA, the CDR3 is TGTGCCAGCTCGTCATCACTAGCGGGATCTTCTTACGAGCAGTACTTC. Amino acids: CASSSSLAGSSYEQYF. The gene calls are TRBV27 and TRBJ2-7, with 10 bases fitting TRBD2. Germline CDR1 MNHEY, CDR2 SMNVEV (reference sequence). The CDR3 consists of 16 residues. Unmatched junction bases numbered 14, after V lost 8 bases and J lost 4 bases.